The 17 T cell receptor beta chains presented below share a single source sample, sequenced in a study of blood T cells in healthy people across ages. Combining a sample-barcoded 5' primer with a J-beta primer mix, a second PCR ran for about 7 to 11 cycles. TCRdb ran MiXCR on the 5' RACE reads and lists one entry per CDR3 protein. The sample has over 600,000 distinct CDR3 sequences, around three fifths seen once; the top ten hold roughly 24%. Sequencing input: blood. These receptors came from a man in his forties or fifties in good health.

V is TRBV29-1 and J is TRBJ2-3; 10 nucleotides agree with TRBD1. This CDR3 has 16 amino acids. Germline CDR1 is SQVTM and CDR2 is ANQGSEA. V dropped 5 bases and J dropped 6; count of bases not matched to a gene: 14. The CDR3 spells CSVSGGTGAVGDTQYF. The CDR3 DNA reads as TGCAGCGTTTCCGGAGGGACAGGGGCTGTAGGGGATACGCAGTATTTT.

This clonotype was seen more than once but under ten times. This chain connects TRBV10-3 to TRBJ2-5, with D possibly being TRBD2 (5 bases). Germline CDR1 reads ENHRY; CDR2 reads SYGVKD. V shed 6 bases and J shed 2 bases, with 10 bases lying between them. The CDR3 sequence is 13 residues long. CDR3 in amino acids: CAISEAVQETQYF. CDR3 coding DNA: TGTGCCATCAGCGAAGCGGTGCAAGAGACCCAGTACTTC.

V usage is TRBV7-9 and J usage is TRBJ1-2; 11 bases are a match to TRBD1. The CDR3 has 16 residues. Germline loops: CDR1 SEHNR, CDR2 FQNEAQ (reference sequence). After removal of 4 bases from V and 7 bases from J, the junction contained 11 bases not matched to a gene. CDR3 in DNA: TGTGCCAGCAGCTCACCGGGACAGGGGGTCCGGAGTGGCTACACCTTC. Translating it yields CASSSPGQGVRSGYTF.

This clonotype was seen just once. The V and J genes are TRBV7-9 and TRBJ1-2; possibly TRBD1 for D (5 bases). This CDR3 has 13 amino acids. The V and J ends lost 5 bases and 4 bases respectively, with 11 bases between them. CDR1 SEHNR and CDR2 FQNEAQ come from the germline V gene (reference sequence). CDR3 protein: CASSRDGLYGYTF. CDR3 coding DNA: TGTGCCAGCAGCCGGGACGGCCTCTATGGCTACACCTTC.

The chain is built from TRBV12-5 and TRBJ2-1, with D hard to call. With 0 bases removed from V and 7 bases from J, the gap between germline ends came to 4 bases. CDR3 size: 12 residues. Germline CDR1 LGHNT, CDR2 FRNRAP. DNA for the CDR3: TGTGCTAGTGGTTTGGTAGGGAATGAGCAGTTCTTC. Encoded protein: CASGLVGNEQFF.

J is TRBJ2-7 and V is TRBV28; D remains unclear. The V end lost 8 bases, the J end lost 0 bases, and 17 bases lay between the germline ends. Germline-derived CDR1 and CDR2 are MDHEN and SYDVKM. The length of the CDR3 is 15 residues. The CDR3 protein is CASGHDTMSSYEQYF. In DNA form, the CDR3 reads TGTGCCAGCGGTCACGACACAATGAGCTCCTACGAGCAGTACTTC.

V is TRBV7-3 and J is TRBJ2-1; possibly TRBD1 for D (5 bases). The CDR3 has 15 amino acids. The germline gives CDR1 SGHTA, CDR2 FQGTGA. Trimming shortened V by 3 bases and J by 0 bases, and 9 bases separated the two germline ends. The CDR3 DNA reads as TGTGCCAGCAGCTTGTTAGACAGCTCCTACAATGAGCAGTTCTTC. It specifies CASSLLDSSYNEQFF.

The chain links TRBV11-2 to TRBJ2-3, with no clear D. CDR3 length: 11 residues. Germline lookup yields CDR1 SGHAT and CDR2 FQNNGV. V was clipped by 4 bases and J by 8 bases, with 7 bases between them. In DNA form, the CDR3 reads TGTGCCAGCAGCTGGGGAAGTACGCAGTATTTT. This codes for CASSWGSTQYF.

This clonotype came up a few times. The rearrangement joins TRBV27 to TRBJ2-1; perhaps TRBD2 as D (5 bases). The germline CDR1 and CDR2 sequences are MNHEY and SMNVEV (reference sequence). The length of the CDR3 is 15 residues. Deletions cut 8 bases from V and 0 bases from J, with 14 bases between. The CDR3 here is CASAADYSSYNEQFF. DNA of the CDR3: TGTGCCAGCGCGGCCGACTACAGCTCCTACAATGAGCAGTTCTTC.

The chain couples TRBV5-1 to TRBJ1-2; 7 bases are shared with TRBD1. The CDR3 is 16 residues long. CDR1 is SGHRS and CDR2 is YFSETQ in the germline V gene. After removal of 3 bases from V and 4 bases from J, the junction contained 12 bases not matched to a gene. The CDR3 reads CASSSEPGQSSYGYTF. The CDR3 bases are TGCGCCAGCAGCTCCGAACCGGGACAGTCTTCCTATGGCTACACCTTC.

As DNA, the CDR3 is TGTGCCAGCAGTTTTGGGGGCGCAGGATATGGCTACACCTTC. Translation gives CASSFGGAGYGYTF. The chain links TRBV12-3 or TRBV12-4 to TRBJ1-2; the D gene is possibly TRBD1 (6 bases). V lost 3 bases, J lost 5 bases, and 13 bases lay in between. The CDR3 covers 14 residues.

As DNA, the CDR3 is TGTGCCAGCAGCAACCGGGACAGGGGACAAGAGACCCAGTACTTC. Translated, it gives CASSNRDRGQETQYF. The V gene is TRBV7-2, the J gene TRBJ2-5, with 10 nucleotides matching TRBD1. Losses at the gene ends were 5 bases for V and 2 bases for J; bases not matched to a gene: 5. CDR1 and CDR2 (germline): SGHTA, FQGNSA. There are 15 residues in the CDR3.

This clonotype has a handful of counts. The chain couples TRBV7-9 to TRBJ2-7; a weak D match, TRBD2 (5 bases). The length of the CDR3 is 14 residues. The germline V gene encodes CDR1 SEHNR and CDR2 FQNEAQ (reference sequence). V was trimmed by 4 bases and J by 7 bases, leaving 17 bases between them. Written as DNA, the CDR3 is TGTGCCAGCAGCTCAGACTATTTTGTTGCGGAGCAGTACTTC. Translation gives CASSSDYFVAEQYF.

The rearrangement uses TRBV28 and TRBJ2-1; D possibly uses TRBD1 or TRBD2 (5 bases each). The CDR3 sequence is 13 residues long. Germline V CDR1 and CDR2: MDHEN, SYDVKM. Deletions cut 3 bases from V and 12 bases from J, with 15 bases between. DNA of the CDR3: TGTGCCAGCAGTTTTGGGGAAGTTGGGACGCAGTTCTTC. It specifies CASSFGEVGTQFF.

The rearrangement uses TRBV12-3 or TRBV12-4 and TRBJ2-7, with D tentatively TRBD2 (5 bases). With 1 base removed from V and 3 bases from J, the gap between germline ends came to 13 bases. This CDR3 is built from 15 residues. The DNA for the CDR3 is TGTGCCAGCAGTTTAGTGGGGAGTTCCATCTACGAGCAGTACTTC. It is translated as CASSLVGSSIYEQYF.

The chain links TRBV7-2 to TRBJ2-5; 12 bases line up with TRBD1. The germline gives CDR1 SGHTA, CDR2 FQGNSA. J was trimmed by 5 bases and V by 5 bases; bases with no gene match: 6. CDR3 length: 15 residues. CDR3 protein: CASSAEGQGAETQYF. The CDR3 nucleotides are TGTGCCAGCAGCGCAGAGGGACAGGGGGCGGAGACCCAGTACTTC.

V is TRBV29-1 and J is TRBJ2-6; no firm D call. Germline loops: CDR1 SQVTM, CDR2 ANQGSEA. V was cut by 4 bases and J by 3 bases, with 7 bases left in between. CDR3 length: 13 residues. The CDR3 is CSVAADGANVLTF. Written as DNA, the CDR3 is TGCAGCGTTGCGGCCGATGGGGCCAACGTCCTGACTTTC.